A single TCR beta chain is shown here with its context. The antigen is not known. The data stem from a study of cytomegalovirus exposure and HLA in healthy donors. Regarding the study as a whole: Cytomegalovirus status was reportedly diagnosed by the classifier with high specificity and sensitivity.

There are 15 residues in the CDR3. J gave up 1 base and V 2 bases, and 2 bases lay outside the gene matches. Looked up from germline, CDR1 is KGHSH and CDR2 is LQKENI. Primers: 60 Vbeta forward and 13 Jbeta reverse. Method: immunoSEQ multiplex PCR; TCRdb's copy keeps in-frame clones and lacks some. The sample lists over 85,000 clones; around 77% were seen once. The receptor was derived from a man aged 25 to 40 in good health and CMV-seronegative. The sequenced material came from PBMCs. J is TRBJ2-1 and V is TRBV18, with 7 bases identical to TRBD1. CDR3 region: CASSPGGQSYNEQFF. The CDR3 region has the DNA TGTGCCAGCTCACCAGGGGGACAGTCCTACAATGAGCAGTTCTTC.